This T cell receptor (beta chain) stems from a study of a mutant IDH1 vaccine in newly diagnosed glioma. The time point here: week 5, during vaccination. A single vaccine dose contained 300 ug of mutant IDH1 20-mer peptide, and topical imiquimod was used with it. Deletions cut 5 bases from V and 4 bases from J, with 5 bases between. Germline CDR1 and CDR2: MNHNS and SASEGT. The CDR3 runs to 11 residues. Details on this clone: Its antigen remains unidentified.

The table came from immunoSEQ multiplex PCR; TCRdb's copy has only in-frame clones and leaves some out. The repertoire holds about 42,000 clones, with 80% to 90% as singletons. The sample in question was PBMCs, obtained from a glioma patient whose treatment included an IDH1 peptide vaccine. The chain recombines TRBV6-1 with TRBJ1-2; no definite D call. The clonotype originates from a man in his forties or fifties with glioma. The CDR3 loop reads CASSFSYGYTF. Written as DNA, the CDR3 is TGTGCCAGCAGTTTCAGCTATGGCTACACCTTC.